Presented here are 9 T cell receptor beta chains from one specimen sequenced in a study of blood T cell repertoires in COVID-19. Assay used: immunoSEQ multiplex PCR; TCRdb lists only in-frame clones, some missing. This sample has a few hundred thousand clones, with more than 85% found just once. The sequenced sample was PBMCs or T cells enriched from blood (not recorded which). Receptors originate from a woman in her 30s who had recovered from COVID-19.

This clone was seen just once. CDR3 region: CASSQGRDGYTF. The CDR3 DNA is TGTGCCAGCAGCCAAGGGAGGGATGGCTACACCTTC. The rearrangement joins TRBV11-2 to TRBJ1-2, with unresolved D. The CDR3 totals 12 residues. The germline V and J ends were trimmed by 5 bases and 6 bases, with 10 bases remaining between them. CDR1 and CDR2 (germline): SGHAT, FQNNGV. The full variable domain, with the rest looked up from reference TRBV11-2 and TRBJ1-2, is EAGVAQSPRYKIIEKRQSVAFWCNPISGHATLYWYQQILGQGPKLLIQFQNNGVVDDSQLPKDRFSAERLKGVDSTLKIQPAKLEDSAVYLCASSQGRDGYTFGSGTRLTVV.

J is TRBJ1-1 and V is TRBV7-9, with D uncertain. Germline values: CDR1 SEHNR, CDR2 FQNEAQ (reference sequence). The CDR3 runs to 14 residues. V was clipped by 5 bases and J by 4 bases, with 14 bases between them. CDR3 residues: CASSPGRGGTEAFF. The CDR3 region has the DNA TGTGCCAGCAGCCCGGGTCGAGGTGGCACTGAAGCTTTCTTT. The variable domain in full, with the rest retrieved from reference TRBV7-9 and TRBJ1-1, is DTGVSQNPRHKITKRGQNVTFRCDPISEHNRLYWYRQTLGQGPEFLTYFQNEAQLEKSRLLSDRFSAERPKGSFSTLEIQRTEQGDSAMYLCASSPGRGGTEAFFGQGTRLTVV.

This chain's CDR3 is CASSDGLAGVIGELFF. CDR3 DNA sequence: TGTGCCAGCAGTGACGGACTAGCGGGAGTAATCGGGGAGCTGTTTTTT. This chain connects TRBV6-2 or TRBV6-3 to TRBJ2-2; 13 bases align to TRBD2. The CDR3 extends over 16 amino acids. The V gene's germline CDR1 is MNHEY and CDR2 SVGEGT. V shed 5 bases and J 7 bases; nucleotides not matched to a gene: 7.

This rearrangement joins TRBV28 to TRBJ2-7; the match to TRBD2 covers 9 bases. CDR1 MDHEN and CDR2 SYDVKM come from the germline V gene. The length of the CDR3 is 15 residues. After removal of 4 bases from V and 0 bases from J, the junction contained 4 bases not matched to a gene. The CDR3 region has the DNA TGTGCCAGCAGTTCCCTTAGCGGGAGCTCCTACGAGCAGTACTTC. Its protein is CASSSLSGSSYEQYF.

On this clone: A much larger clone lies a single base off, so this may be a read error. The rearrangement joins TRBV28 to TRBJ1-1; D not certain. V shed 4 bases and J shed 5 bases, with 8 bases lying between them. The CDR3 totals 12 residues. Germline CDR1 reads MDHEN; CDR2 reads SYDVKM. CDR3 sequence (DNA): TGTGCCAGCAGTTCCGGGAGGACTGAAGCTTTCTTT. Translating it yields CASSSGRTEAFF.

The chain uses TRBV27 and TRBJ2-1; TRBD2 agrees at 7 bases. From germline, CDR1 is MNHEY and CDR2 SMNVEV (reference sequence). The CDR3 runs 17 residues. The V gene end was trimmed by 0 bases and the J gene end by 4 bases; junction bases not matched to a gene: 9. CDR3 in amino acids: CASSLSRAGVRYNEQFF. The CDR3 DNA follows: TGTGCCAGCAGTTTATCACGGGCGGGAGTAAGATACAATGAGCAGTTCTTC.

The chain carries TRBV27 and TRBJ2-4; the D gene is possibly TRBD2 (6 bases). CDR1 is MNHEY, CDR2 SMNVEV, per germline (reference sequence). This CDR3 spans 14 amino acids. Trimming shortened V by 5 bases and J by 4 bases, and 12 bases separated the two germline ends. The CDR3 DNA follows: TGTGCCAGCAGTGACGGGGGAAAGAAAAACATTCAGTACTTC. Translating gives CASSDGGKKNIQYF.

J is TRBJ1-3 and V is TRBV9; TRBD1 is a possible D gene (5 bases). Germline CDR1 SGDLS, CDR2 YYNGEE. The CDR3 spans 14 residues. Between the trimmed V and J ends, which lost 2 bases and 4 bases, there was a span of 10 bases. The CDR3 DNA reads as TGTGCCAGCAGCGTGCGGGACCAAGGAAACACCATATATTTT. It codes for CASSVRDQGNTIYF.

This chain connects TRBV28 to TRBJ2-3; 9 bases align to TRBD2. CDR1 is MDHEN, CDR2 SYDVKM, per germline. After removal of 5 bases from V and 2 bases from J, the junction contained 2 bases not matched to a gene. This CDR3 has 14 residues. DNA of the CDR3: TGTGCCAGCAGTCTAGCGGGATCCACAGATACGCAGTATTTT. Translating it yields CASSLAGSTDTQYF.